This passage covers 27 T cell receptor beta chains from one sample sequenced in a study of Ad26.COV2.S vaccination and SARS-CoV-2 variants. Treatment here: around 19 received Ad26.COV2.S at low or high dose, single or two shots; about five received placebo; per-sample allocation not given. After the first vaccine or placebo injection, samples were drawn on day 63. Generated by immunoSEQ multiplex PCR, the TCRdb table keeps only in-frame clones and is missing some. The sample carries approximately 360,000 clones, around four fifths recorded once. The sequences come from peripheral blood, collected in a trial of Ad26.COV2.S vaccine versus placebo. Receptor source: a person aged 18-65 years who received the Ad26.COV2.S COVID-19 vaccine or a placebo.

J is TRBJ1-2 and V is TRBV7-2, with D perhaps TRBD1 (5 bases). Trimming took off 5 bases at V and 1 base at J, with 14 bases between the two ends. CDR1 SGHTA and CDR2 FQGNSA come from the germline V gene. This CDR3 contains 15 residues. The CDR3 nucleotides are TGTGCCAGCAGCCGGGCACAAAGGGGTAACTATGGCTACACCTTC. As protein: CASSRAQRGNYGYTF. Looking up the rest from reference TRBV7-2 and TRBJ1-2 gives the full variable domain: GAGVSQSPSNKVTEKGKDVELRCDPISGHTALYWYRQSLGQGLEFLIYFQGNSAPDKSGLPSDRFSAERTGGSVSTLTIQRTQQEDSAVYLCASSRAQRGNYGYTFGSGTRLTVV.

The rearrangement uses TRBV11-1 and TRBJ2-1, with 11 bases matching TRBD2. Germline CDR1 and CDR2: SGHAT and FQDESV (reference sequence). V was clipped by 5 bases and J by 9 bases; unmatched bases: 6. This CDR3 contains 14 residues. The CDR3 coding sequence is TGTGCCAGCAGCAACCTAGCGGGGGGTTTTGAGCAGTTCTTC. It yields the protein CASSNLAGGFEQFF.

The gene calls are TRBV21-1 and TRBJ2-7. TRBV21-1 is an annotated pseudogene. This CDR3 region has 15 residues. CDR3 sequence: CASSKYIETTYEQYF. The CDR3 DNA follows: TGTGCCAGCAGCAAATATATCGAGACCACCTACGAGCAGTACTTC.

The chain is built from TRBV27 and TRBJ2-7; no reliable D call. The CDR3 is made up of 11 amino acids. With 5 bases removed from V and 7 bases from J, the gap between germline ends came to 9 bases. CDR1 and CDR2 (germline): MNHEY, SMNVEV (reference sequence). CDR3 DNA: TGTGCCAGCAGTGGTGGCATGGAGCAGTACTTC. Its protein product is CASSGGMEQYF.

In the case of this clone: This sample includes further DNA sequences coding for the same CDR3. The chain links TRBV6-5 to TRBJ1-2; a weak D match, TRBD1 (5 bases). Germline CDR1 and CDR2: MNHEY and SVGAGI. The CDR3 has 14 amino acids. V lost 0 bases and J 6 bases, leaving 11 bases between the germline ends. The CDR3 DNA reads as TGTGCCAGCAGTTACTCACGGGGGGGTCATGGCTACACCTTC. It is translated as CASSYSRGGHGYTF.

The chain carries TRBV10-3 and TRBJ1-2; maybe TRBD1 (5 bases). The germline CDR1 and CDR2 sequences are ENHRY and SYGVKD. Trimming removed 10 bases from V and 6 bases from J, with 21 bases in between. The CDR3 is 14 residues long. CDR3 residues: CATSRAQIKDGYTF. CDR3 in DNA: TGTGCCACCAGCAGGGCCCAGATTAAGGATGGCTACACCTTC.

This chain uses TRBV10-2 with TRBJ2-2; D call uncertain. CDR1 and CDR2 (germline): WSHSY, SAAADI. V shed 7 bases and J shed 5 bases, with 8 bases lying between them. CDR3 length: 12 residues. The CDR3 region has the DNA TGCGCCAGCAATGGGGTGACCGGGGAGCTGTTTTTT. This translates into CASNGVTGELFF.

The chain couples TRBV4-3 to TRBJ1-2; D is ambiguous. This CDR3 has 13 residues. Per the germline V gene, CDR1 is LGHNA and CDR2 is YSLEER. The germline V and J ends were trimmed by 2 bases and 6 bases, with 10 bases remaining between them. This chain's CDR3 is CASSQKEGDGYTF. CDR3 in DNA: TGCGCCAGCAGCCAAAAGGAAGGAGATGGCTACACCTTC.

On this clone itself: The same CDR3 also results from other DNA sequences found in this sample. V gene TRBV18 combines with J gene TRBJ2-5; the D is unclear. Between the trimmed V and J ends, which lost 2 bases and 4 bases, there was a span of 5 bases. Germline-derived CDR1 and CDR2 are KGHSH and LQKENI. The CDR3 is 12 residues long. This chain's CDR3 is CASSPRRETQYF. For the CDR3, the DNA is TGTGCCAGCTCACCAAGGCGAGAGACCCAGTACTTC.

The V gene is TRBV2, the J gene TRBJ2-3, with a possible D match to TRBD1 (5 bases). The germline gives CDR1 SNHLY, CDR2 FYNNEI. V gave up 9 bases and J gave up 6 bases, with 13 bases separating them. CDR3 size: 12 residues. The CDR3 region has the DNA TGTGCCAGTTCACGAAAGGGGGATACGCAGTATTTT. It translates to CASSRKGDTQYF.

The chain recombines TRBV30 with TRBJ2-1; weak D call: TRBD2 (6 bases). The CDR3 spans 12 residues. Germline V gene lookup returns CDR1 GTSNPN and CDR2 SVGIG (reference sequence). Trimming removed 1 base from V and 6 bases from J, with 7 bases in between. This CDR3 reads CAWSGRANEQFF. The CDR3 bases are TGTGCCTGGAGTGGGAGGGCCAATGAGCAGTTCTTC.

This sequence joins TRBV29-1 and TRBJ2-1; 11 nucleotides agree with TRBD1. V lost 6 bases to trimming and J lost 8 bases; unmatched junction nucleotides: 0. CDR3 length: 11 amino acids. Germline lookup yields CDR1 SQVTM and CDR2 ANQGSEA. CDR3 sequence: CSVDRGHEQFF. The CDR3 DNA is TGCAGCGTGGACAGGGGGCATGAGCAGTTCTTC.

V is TRBV10-3 and J is TRBJ2-1; 11 bases are shared with TRBD2. Trimming removed 8 bases from V and 4 bases from J; junction bases left unmatched: 4. Germline V gives CDR1 ENHRY, CDR2 SYGVKD. CDR3 length: 14 residues. The CDR3 here is CAIGWTSGYNEQFF. In nucleotides, the CDR3 is TGTGCCATCGGCTGGACTAGCGGGTACAATGAGCAGTTCTTC.

To note about this clone: Mismatch with germline at one junction end may stem from a read error. V and J are TRBV3-1 (or the pseudogene TRBV3-2) and TRBJ2-1; 9 bases are shared with TRBD1. The CDR3 is 14 residues long. Germline V lookup: CDR1 LGHDT, CDR2 YNNKEL (reference sequence). CDR3 loop: CASSQGTGFGEQFF. CDR3 nucleotides: TGTGCCAGCAGTCAAGGGACAGGGTTTGGGGAGCAGTTCTTC.

This chain joins TRBV7-2 and TRBJ1-5, with D unresolved. The CDR3 sequence is 16 residues long. The germline gives CDR1 SGHTA, CDR2 FQGNSA. The V and J ends lost 4 bases and 0 bases respectively, with 13 bases between them. CDR3 bases: TGTGCCAGCAGCTCGGGCGGAGGGCGTAGCAATCAGCCCCAGCATTTT. It encodes CASSSGGGRSNQPQHF.

This chain joins TRBV5-6 and TRBJ1-2; D remains ambiguous. Trimming shortened V by 1 base and J by 0 bases, and 7 bases separated the two germline ends. CDR1 is SGHDT and CDR2 is YYEEEE in the germline V gene. This CDR3 region has 14 residues. The CDR3 protein is CASSLRWSNYGYTF. For the CDR3, the DNA is TGTGCCAGCAGCTTGCGATGGTCTAACTATGGCTACACCTTC. Complete variable domain (other parts from reference TRBV5-6 and TRBJ1-2): DAGVTQSPTHLIKTRGQQVTLRCSPKSGHDTVSWYQQALGQGPQFIFQYYEEEERQRGNFPDRFSGHQFPNYSSELNVNALLLGDSALYLCASSLRWSNYGYTFGSGTRLTVV.

The rearrangement joins TRBV7-8 to TRBJ2-7; TRBD2 matches 9 bases. CDR1 is SGHVS and CDR2 is FQNEAQ in the germline V gene. This CDR3 has 14 amino acids. The V gene end was trimmed by 5 bases and the J gene end by 4 bases; junction bases not matched to a gene: 6. CDR3 sequence (DNA): TGTGCCAGCAGCATATATAGCGGGGGATACGAGCAGTACTTC. Translating gives CASSIYSGGYEQYF. Filled out from reference TRBV7-8 and TRBJ2-7, the complete variable domain reads GAGVSQSPRYKVAKRGQDVALRCDPISGHVSLFWYQQALGQGPEFLTYFQNEAQLDKSGLPSDRFFAERPEGSVSTLKIQRTQQEDSAVYLCASSIYSGGYEQYFGPGTRLTVT.

The chain links TRBV19 to TRBJ2-2, with 8 bases that match TRBD1. The germline gives CDR1 LNHDA, CDR2 SQIVND (reference sequence). This CDR3 has 16 residues. J lost 7 bases, V lost 5 bases, and 12 bases had no gene match. CDR3 sequence: CASSLGQGRSGGELFF. The CDR3 bases are TGTGCCAGTAGTCTCGGACAGGGAAGGAGCGGCGGGGAGCTGTTTTTT.

This chain uses TRBV28 with TRBJ2-1, with TRBD2 identical over 11 bases. This CDR3 has 16 amino acids. V dropped 2 bases and J dropped 8; count of bases not matched to a gene: 8. Germline V CDR1 and CDR2: MDHEN, SYDVKM. CDR3 amino acids: CASSLLAGGGYDEQFF. CDR3 bases: TGTGCCAGCAGTTTACTAGCGGGAGGTGGTTACGATGAGCAGTTCTTC.

Here the CDR3 reads CASSIGFGNIQYF. The DNA for the CDR3 is TGTGCCAGTAGTATTGGGTTTGGGAACATTCAGTACTTC. This sequence joins TRBV19 and TRBJ2-4; D remains ambiguous. The germline CDR1 and CDR2 sequences are LNHDA and SQIVND (reference sequence). Trimming pared 3 bases from V and 7 bases from J, leaving 10 bases between. This CDR3 spans 13 amino acids.

This clone was seen just once. CDR3 DNA sequence: TGCGCCAGCAGCTTGGGGACTAGCGGGAGATCCTACGAGCAGTACTTC. Translation gives CASSLGTSGRSYEQYF. This sequence joins TRBV5-1 and TRBJ2-7; TRBD2 matches at 13 bases. V was clipped by 0 bases and J by 1 base; unmatched bases: 1. Germline V lookup: CDR1 SGHRS, CDR2 YFSETQ. The CDR3 totals 16 residues.

This clone was detected once. The CDR3 reads CASSLGWGIAKNIQYF. For the CDR3, the DNA is TGTGCCAGCAGTTTAGGTTGGGGGATAGCCAAAAACATTCAGTACTTC. V gene TRBV27 combines with J gene TRBJ2-4; D tentatively fits TRBD1 or TRBD2 (5 bases each). The CDR3 runs 16 residues. Germline values: CDR1 MNHEY, CDR2 SMNVEV (reference sequence). V was clipped by 2 bases and J by 0 bases, with 11 bases between them.

The rearrangement joins TRBV3-1 (or the pseudogene TRBV3-2) to TRBJ1-1, with 7 bases identical to TRBD1. V was clipped by 2 bases and J by 11 bases; unmatched bases: 5. The CDR3 contains 12 residues. CDR1 and CDR2 from the germline V gene are LGHDT and YNNKEL (reference sequence). CDR3 sequence (DNA): TGTGCCAGCAGCCAAACGACAGGGCTTGCTTTCTTT. It codes for CASSQTTGLAFF.

The chain recombines TRBV9 with TRBJ2-2; unclear D gene. This CDR3 is built from 13 residues. Trimming took 5 bases from V and 3 from J, leaving 8 bases between them. Germline V CDR1 and CDR2: SGDLS, YYNGEE. The CDR3 here is CASSLAYTGELFF. CDR3 sequence (DNA): TGTGCCAGCAGTTTAGCTTACACCGGGGAGCTGTTTTTT.

This rearrangement joins TRBV10-3 to TRBJ2-1; TRBD1 agrees at 7 bases. Germline V gives CDR1 ENHRY, CDR2 SYGVKD. There are 15 residues in the CDR3. Trimming removed 7 bases from V and 2 bases from J; junction bases left unmatched: 8. CDR3 loop: CAITPSDRPYNEQFF. DNA of the CDR3: TGTGCCATCACCCCATCGGACAGGCCCTACAATGAGCAGTTCTTC.

The V and J genes are TRBV19 and TRBJ1-3, with TRBD1 as a possible D gene (6 bases). The CDR3 contains 15 residues. Germline V gene sequence: CDR1 LNHDA, CDR2 SQIVND (reference sequence). V lost 3 bases to trimming and J lost 2 bases, with 11 bases between them. The chain's CDR3 is CASSISRGAGNTIYF. The CDR3 nucleotides are TGTGCCAGTAGTATTAGCAGGGGCGCTGGAAACACCATATATTTT.

The V call is TRBV19, the J call TRBJ1-2; D is perhaps TRBD1 (5 bases). The germline gives CDR1 LNHDA, CDR2 SQIVND (reference sequence). The CDR3 spans 14 residues. V lost 4 bases and J 4 bases, leaving 13 bases between the germline ends. CDR3 nucleotide sequence: TGTGCCAGTAGTAGGGGACCACCAGGCTATGGCTACACCTTC. Encoded protein: CASSRGPPGYGYTF.